A single sample gave rise to the 4 T cell receptor beta chains below, sequenced in a study of T-cell reconstitution after alpha-beta-depleted transplantation in children. Researchers prepared the TCRbeta library using unique molecular identifiers, the study reports. TCRdb passed the PCR reads through MiXCR, listing each CDR3 protein once. The sample has 610,000 or so distinct CDR3 sequences, around 27% seen once. The input for sequencing was PBMCs, taken before TCRalphabeta/CD19-depleted stem cell transplant. The source is a boy in the first two years of life with Wiskott-Aldrich syndrome, due to receive a stem cell transplant.

In its sample, this clonotype was seen a few times. J is TRBJ2-1 and V is TRBV7-9; 13 positions match TRBD2. Germline trimming cut 6 bases from V and 2 bases from J; bases unmatched to any gene: 4. The germline gives CDR1 SEHNR, CDR2 FQNEAQ (reference sequence). The CDR3 is 16 residues long. Written as DNA, the CDR3 is TGTGCCAGCAGGTCTACTAGCGGGAGGGCCTACAATGAGCAGTTCTTC. Protein product: CASRSTSGRAYNEQFF.

The V and J genes are TRBV5-5 and TRBJ2-7; D is possibly TRBD1 (5 bases). This CDR3 has 15 residues. Between the trimmed V and J ends, which lost 5 bases and 3 bases, there was a span of 18 bases. From germline, CDR1 is SGHKS and CDR2 YYEKEE (reference sequence). The CDR3 loop is CASRDSKKNHYEQYF. The CDR3 DNA reads as TGTGCCAGCAGAGACAGCAAGAAGAATCACTACGAGCAGTACTTC.

With respect to this clonotype: A far larger clone is only one base removed, so a read error is likely. The chain has TRBV5-1 and TRBJ2-5; no reliable D call. The germline V and J ends were trimmed by 3 bases and 1 base, with 4 bases remaining between them. The CDR3 has 12 residues. CDR1 and CDR2 (germline): SGHRS, YFSETQ. The CDR3 sequence: CASSWAQETQYF. The DNA of the CDR3 is TGCGCCAGCAGCTGGGCCCAAGAGACCCAGTACTTC.

The gene calls are TRBV5-5 and TRBJ2-2, with TRBD2 as a possible D gene (6 bases). This CDR3 is 15 amino acids long. Trimming left V 6 bases short and J 2 bases short, with 14 bases between. CDR1 is SGHKS and CDR2 is YYEKEE in the germline V gene (reference sequence). DNA of the CDR3: TGTGCCAGCAATGGGGGACTCCTTAACACCGGGGAGCTGTTTTTT. It is translated as CASNGGLLNTGELFF.